The 32 T cell receptor beta chains listed next were all sequenced from one sample in a study of blood T cell repertoires in COVID-19. TCRdb keeps only in-frame clones here, not all; method: immunoSEQ multiplex PCR. The table has about 200,000 clones, more than 70% seen once. The sequenced material came from PBMCs or T cells enriched from blood (not recorded which). Source of these receptors: a man aged 40-49 years with acute COVID-19.

The chain combines TRBV20-1 with TRBJ2-1; the D is unclear. Looked up from germline, CDR1 is DFQATT and CDR2 is SNEGSKA (reference sequence). Trimming took 6 bases from V and 8 from J, leaving 8 bases between them. The CDR3 extends over 10 amino acids. The CDR3 loop is CSARVDEQFF. DNA for the CDR3: TGCAGTGCCCGAGTCGATGAGCAGTTCTTC.

The gene calls are TRBV5-4 and TRBJ2-5, with a weak D call TRBD1 (6 bases). CDR1 SGHNT and CDR2 YYREEE come from the germline V gene (reference sequence). The CDR3 sequence is 15 residues long. Trimming left V 2 bases short and J 5 bases short, with 16 bases between. CDR3 nucleotide sequence: TGTGCCAGCAGCTTAAGGGGGACCAAGAAGGAGACCCAGTACTTC. It is translated as CASSLRGTKKETQYF.

This clone occurred once. The genes are TRBV28 and TRBJ1-2; D unresolved. Per the germline V gene, CDR1 is MDHEN and CDR2 is SYDVKM. The V end was cut by 6 bases, the J end by 4 bases, with 18 bases between. The CDR3 is 15 amino acids. The CDR3 nucleotides are TGTGCCAGCAGCTCCCGGCGGCAGACCGTCTATGGCTACACCTTC. Protein product: CASSSRRQTVYGYTF.

Worth noting for this clone: Within the sample, other DNA sequences also encode this same CDR3. The CDR3 DNA is TGTGCCAGCAGCTCGACAGGAGTCTATGGCTACACCTTC. Translating it yields CASSSTGVYGYTF. This sequence joins TRBV5-4 and TRBJ1-2; perhaps TRBD1 as D (6 bases). Germline assignment: CDR1 SGHNT and CDR2 YYREEE (reference sequence). CDR3 length: 13 amino acids. Deletions cut 3 bases from V and 4 bases from J, with 10 bases between.

J is TRBJ2-7 and V is TRBV29-1; 7 bases agree with TRBD1. J was trimmed by 0 bases and V by 7 bases; bases with no gene match: 3. The CDR3 has 12 residues. From germline, CDR1 is SQVTM and CDR2 ANQGSEA. The CDR3 nucleotides are TGCAGCGCCGGACAGGACTCCTACGAGCAGTACTTC. It yields the protein CSAGQDSYEQYF.

The V and J genes are TRBV2 and TRBJ1-2; the D is unclear. The V end lost 8 bases, the J end lost 3 bases, and 10 bases lay between the germline ends. The CDR3 covers 12 residues. Germline CDR1 reads SNHLY; CDR2 reads FYNNEI. DNA for the CDR3: TGTGCCAGCGGCTCCAGTCACTATGGCTACACCTTC. Amino acids: CASGSSHYGYTF.

The chain carries TRBV7-2 and TRBJ2-5, with a possible D match to TRBD1 (6 bases). V was trimmed by 6 bases and J by 5 bases, leaving 16 bases between them. This CDR3 has 14 amino acids. Germline values: CDR1 SGHTA, CDR2 FQGNSA. CDR3 sequence reads: CASSSRATGETQYF. The CDR3 nucleotides are TGTGCCAGCAGTTCGAGGGCCACAGGGGAGACCCAGTACTTC.

The chain joins TRBV19 to TRBJ2-1; 12 bases fit TRBD1. This CDR3 contains 15 residues. V was pared by 8 bases and J by 7 bases, with 9 bases of the junction left unmatched. Germline V lookup: CDR1 LNHDA, CDR2 SQIVND (reference sequence). The CDR3 DNA sequence: TGTGCCAGTCGGCTGGGACAGGGGGCGGGGAATGAGCAGTTCTTC. Protein sequence: CASRLGQGAGNEQFF.

This chain uses TRBV2 with TRBJ1-2; weak D call: TRBD1 (5 bases). V was pared by 5 bases and J by 6 bases, with 13 bases between. Germline-derived CDR1 and CDR2 are SNHLY and FYNNEI. The CDR3 has 13 residues. The CDR3 is CASSRRQHDGYTF. The CDR3 DNA sequence: TGTGCCAGCAGTAGGAGACAGCATGATGGCTACACCTTC.

V gene TRBV10-3 combines with J gene TRBJ2-2, with D perhaps matching TRBD2 (6 bases). The CDR3 spans 15 residues. The germline V and J ends were trimmed by 2 bases and 5 bases, with 12 bases remaining between them. CDR1 and CDR2 (germline): ENHRY, SYGVKD. The CDR3 here is CAISERRGGTGELFF. The CDR3 DNA sequence: TGTGCCATCAGTGAGCGACGGGGAGGTACCGGGGAGCTGTTTTTT.

The DNA of the CDR3 is TGTGCCAGCAGTGAATCCCCGCCAGGGGCCGGGGAGCTGTTTTTT. Translated: CASSESPPGAGELFF. The rearrangement links TRBV25-1 to TRBJ2-2, with a possible D match to TRBD1 (6 bases). V shed 1 base and J shed 6 bases, with 12 bases lying between them. Germline CDR1 MGHDK, CDR2 SYGVNS. The CDR3 is 15 residues long.

V gene TRBV19 combines with J gene TRBJ1-5; 7 bases line up with TRBD1. CDR1 and CDR2 (germline): LNHDA, SQIVND (reference sequence). The V segment lost 5 bases and the J segment 1 base; nucleotides outside the gene matches: 5. This CDR3 is 15 amino acids long. As DNA, the CDR3 is TGTGCCAGTAGTTGGGGACAGTCCAGCAATCAGCCCCAGCATTTT. Its translation is CASSWGQSSNQPQHF.

The V and J genes are TRBV5-4 and TRBJ1-2; 9 positions match TRBD1. The V segment lost 5 bases and the J segment 6 bases; nucleotides outside the gene matches: 5. The germline V gene encodes CDR1 SGHNT and CDR2 YYREEE (reference sequence). The CDR3 has 13 amino acids. The CDR3 bases are TGTGCCAGCAGGGACAGGGGATGGGATGGCTACACCTTC. This translates into CASRDRGWDGYTF.

This sequence joins TRBV11-2 and TRBJ2-1, with TRBD2 identical over 11 bases. From germline, CDR1 is SGHAT and CDR2 FQNNGV. This CDR3 spans 14 amino acids. J gave up 7 bases and V 5 bases, and 4 bases lay outside the gene matches. The CDR3 DNA sequence: TGTGCCAGCAGCGATGGACTAGCGGGTAATGAGCAGTTCTTC. Protein: CASSDGLAGNEQFF.

The rearrangement links TRBV7-2 to TRBJ2-3; 9 bases map to TRBD2. The germline CDR1 and CDR2 sequences are SGHTA and FQGNSA. The CDR3 consists of 16 residues. The V gene end was trimmed by 2 bases and the J gene end by 3 bases; junction bases not matched to a gene: 6. The CDR3 sequence is CASSLWLAGLTDTQYF. The CDR3, as DNA: TGTGCCAGCAGCTTATGGCTAGCGGGATTAACAGATACGCAGTATTTT.

V usage is TRBV27 and J usage is TRBJ1-1, with 10 bases aligning to TRBD1. CDR3 length: 18 amino acids. Losses at the gene ends were 4 bases for V and 4 bases for J; bases not matched to a gene: 15. Germline V CDR1 and CDR2: MNHEY, SMNVEV (reference sequence). The CDR3 reads CASSSPRDRGSFGTEAFF. As DNA, the CDR3 is TGTGCCAGCAGTTCCCCCCGGGACAGGGGCAGCTTCGGCACTGAAGCTTTCTTT.

The chain employs TRBV2 and TRBJ2-2, with TRBD1 identical over 8 bases. Germline V gives CDR1 SNHLY, CDR2 FYNNEI. The CDR3 runs 15 residues. The J segment lost 1 base and the V segment lost 5 bases, leaving 3 bases of the junction unmatched. CDR3 loop: CASSFGQGNTGELFF. In DNA, the CDR3 is TGTGCCAGCAGTTTCGGACAGGGGAACACCGGGGAGCTGTTTTTT.

The CDR3 is CAISEQQGAVASTEAFF. DNA of the CDR3: TGTGCCATCAGTGAGCAACAGGGGGCGGTTGCGAGCACTGAAGCTTTCTTT. The V call is TRBV10-3, the J call TRBJ1-1; 9 bases line up with TRBD1. V shed 2 bases and J 4 bases; nucleotides not matched to a gene: 11. CDR1 and CDR2 (germline): ENHRY, SYGVKD. CDR3 length: 17 amino acids.

The chain employs TRBV19 and TRBJ1-4; D is possibly TRBD1 (5 bases). CDR3 length: 17 amino acids. Germline V gene sequence: CDR1 LNHDA, CDR2 SQIVND (reference sequence). The V and J ends lost 5 bases and 0 bases respectively, with 16 bases between them. As DNA, the CDR3 is TGTGCCAGTAGTGAAAGGGGCGGGGTTGCAACTAATGAAAAACTGTTTTTT. Its protein product is CASSERGGVATNEKLFF. The full variable domain, rest sourced from reference TRBV19 and TRBJ1-4, is DGGITQSPKYLFRKEGQNVTLSCEQNLNHDAMYWYRQDPGQGLRLIYYSQIVNDFQKGDIAEGYSVSREKKESFPLTVTSAQKNPTAFYLCASSERGGVATNEKLFFGSGTQLSVL.

This sequence joins TRBV5-4 and TRBJ2-7; 7 bases are shared with TRBD2. Germline trimming cut 0 bases from V and 7 bases from J; bases unmatched to any gene: 7. The length of the CDR3 is 14 residues. The germline V gene encodes CDR1 SGHNT and CDR2 YYREEE (reference sequence). CDR3 sequence: CASSLAGGSEEQYF. The CDR3 DNA reads TGTGCCAGCAGCTTGGCCGGCGGGAGTGAAGAGCAGTACTTC.

Worth noting for this clone: The germline gene is not matched at one end of the junction; a read error may be the cause. The V and J genes are TRBV7-8 and TRBJ2-7, with D maybe TRBD2 (5 bases). CDR1 and CDR2 (germline): SGHVS, FQNEAQ. The CDR3 spans 14 residues. The CDR3 coding sequence is TGTGCCAGCAGCCAGAGTGGGAGTCACACCGACATCCGCTTC. Residues: CASSQSGSHTDIRF.

This sequence joins TRBV2 and TRBJ1-2; possibly TRBD1 for D (5 bases). The CDR3 is 13 residues long. CDR1 is SNHLY and CDR2 is FYNNEI in the germline V gene. V lost 4 bases, J lost 8 bases, and 14 bases lay in between. The CDR3 protein is CASSGRTPWGYTF. CDR3 bases: TGTGCCAGCAGTGGCAGGACACCATGGGGCTACACCTTC.

This chain uses TRBV2 with TRBJ2-1; tentatively, D is TRBD2 (8 bases). The CDR3 is 15 residues long. Germline V gene sequence: CDR1 SNHLY, CDR2 FYNNEI. V dropped 4 bases and J dropped 9 bases, with 19 bases sitting between them. CDR3 residues: CASSGRTGAGGEQFF. CDR3 nucleotide sequence: TGTGCCAGCAGTGGCCGGACAGGCGCGGGAGGTGAGCAGTTCTTC.

The gene calls are TRBV29-1 and TRBJ2-7; 9 positions match TRBD1. Looked up from germline, CDR1 is SQVTM and CDR2 is ANQGSEA. This CDR3 comprises 12 residues. Germline trimming cut 7 bases from V and 5 bases from J; bases unmatched to any gene: 6. CDR3 coding DNA: TGCAGCGGGGGACAGGGTGTCAACGAGCAGTACTTC. Amino acid sequence: CSGGQGVNEQYF.

This chain connects TRBV9 to TRBJ2-1; D unclear. The V end lost 0 bases, the J end lost 7 bases, and 11 bases lay between the germline ends. CDR1 is SGDLS, CDR2 YYNGEE, per germline. This CDR3 contains 14 residues. The CDR3 spells CASSVAPVWNEQFF. The CDR3 DNA reads as TGTGCCAGCAGCGTAGCCCCAGTATGGAATGAGCAGTTCTTC.

CDR3 nucleotides: TGTGCCAGCAGCGTAGGACAGAGTTTGACCGCACAAGAGACCCAGTACTTC. This encodes CASSVGQSLTAQETQYF. The genes are TRBV9 and TRBJ2-5; TRBD1 might be the D (5 bases). Trimming took off 0 bases at V and 2 bases at J, with 17 bases between the two ends. The CDR3 contains 17 residues. Looked up from germline, CDR1 is SGDLS and CDR2 is YYNGEE.

This clone was observed many times. This sequence joins TRBV2 and TRBJ2-1, with 9 bases matching TRBD1. The CDR3 is made up of 13 amino acids. J was trimmed by 8 bases and V by 7 bases; bases with no gene match: 6. CDR1 and CDR2 from the germline V gene are SNHLY and FYNNEI. CDR3 DNA: TGTGCCAGCAACAGGGGGCTGTTGGATGAGCAGTTCTTC. Translated, it gives CASNRGLLDEQFF.

This chain uses TRBV7-9 with TRBJ1-4; 10 positions agree with TRBD1. The germline CDR1 and CDR2 sequences are SEHNR and FQNEAQ (reference sequence). Germline trimming cut 1 base from V and 6 bases from J; bases unmatched to any gene: 2. The CDR3 runs to 15 residues. The CDR3 loop reads CASSLDGTGDEKLFF. Here the CDR3 DNA reads TGTGCCAGCAGCTTAGATGGGACAGGGGATGAAAAACTGTTTTTT.

In its sample, this clone was seen once. The V gene is TRBV21-1, the J gene TRBJ1-5. TRBV21-1 is a pseudogene. CDR3 size: 16 residues. The CDR3 nucleotides are TGTGCCAGCAGCCCTAGGCCGGGGGTGAGCAATCAGCCCCAGCATTTT. This gives the protein CASSPRPGVSNQPQHF.

The chain is built from TRBV27 and TRBJ1-1, with D unresolved. CDR1 is MNHEY, CDR2 SMNVEV, per germline (reference sequence). Trimming left V 6 bases short and J 8 bases short, with 13 bases between. This CDR3 spans 12 amino acids. The CDR3 is CASSPIGGEAFF. CDR3 DNA sequence: TGTGCCAGCAGCCCCATTGGCGGAGAAGCTTTCTTT.

This rearrangement joins TRBV19 to TRBJ1-2; 7 nucleotides match TRBD1. The trim removed 3 bases at V and 0 bases at J, leaving 4 bases unmatched. This CDR3 comprises 15 residues. CDR1 is LNHDA and CDR2 is SQIVND in the germline V gene (reference sequence). DNA for the CDR3: TGTGCCAGTAGTATCGAGGGGGCCGCTAACTATGGCTACACCTTC. It codes for CASSIEGAANYGYTF.

V is TRBV19 and J is TRBJ1-3; no definite D call. Germline V gene data show CDR1 as LNHDA and CDR2 as SQIVND (reference sequence). Between the trimmed V and J ends, which lost 5 bases and 4 bases, there was a span of 15 bases. The CDR3 loop spans 15 amino acids. CDR3 bases: TGTGCCAGTAGTCTTTCACGAGGAGGAGGAAACACCATATATTTT. Its translation: CASSLSRGGGNTIYF.